One sample yielded the 30 T cell receptor beta chains listed below, sequenced in a study of Japanese encephalitis immunity and Zika vaccine responses (dated by TCRdb to the early 2020s). Libraries were constructed by 5' RACE. These reads were obtained on an Illumina MiSeq. TCRdb applied fastp at Q25 and MiXCR to the public reads, then kept only in-frame beta chains. Rows are unified per CDR3 protein, each entry keeping the most common DNA and genes. The sample table records under 2,000 distinct CDR3 sequences; 5% to 7% of these occur just once. Of the sample, around 30% falls within the top ten clones. After labeling with CellTrace CFSE, PBMCs were cultured for 6 days in RPMI containing 8% human serum along with peptide pools, each at about 1 ug/mL. On a BD FACSAria, proliferating CD4 T cells were sorted without fixation as live CD56-CD19-CD16-CD3+CD4+ CFSE-low cells. The specimen was antigen-activated CD4+ T cells from blood, cultured, collected during a Zika inactivated vaccine study. These receptors were taken from an adult woman who received an inactivated Zika virus vaccine.

By proportion, this clonotype is medium-sized. V gene TRBV4-3 combines with J gene TRBJ1-2; D may be TRBD1 (6 bases). This CDR3 comprises 15 residues. V was shortened by 5 bases and J by 0 bases, with 13 bases between the two germline ends. Germline-derived CDR1 and CDR2 are LGHNA and YSLEER. The CDR3 nucleotides are TGCGCCAGCAGCGTTCTCGGGACACCTAACTATGGCTACACCTTC. It codes for CASSVLGTPNYGYTF.

This clonotype is medium-sized by share. The chain recombines TRBV20-1 with TRBJ2-3; 8 positions agree with TRBD2. Trimming cost V 8 bases and J 2 bases; bases outside gene matches: 12. The CDR3 loop spans 15 amino acids. In germline, CDR1 is DFQATT, CDR2 SNEGSKA (reference sequence). CDR3 nucleotide sequence: TGCAGTCCCAAACCTAGCGGGCTTTACACAGATACGCAGTATTTT. Protein product: CSPKPSGLYTDTQYF.

A few counts support this clonotype. A much larger clone sits a single nucleotide away, making a read error possible. The CDR3 sequence: CASSQTGGHNNYGYTF. In DNA, the CDR3 is TGCGCCAGCAGCCAGACAGGGGGCCACAATAACTATGGCTACACCTTC. The genes are TRBV4-3 and TRBJ1-2; 10 nucleotides match TRBD1. CDR3 size: 16 residues. V was pared by 3 bases and J by 1 base, with 5 bases of the junction left unmatched. From germline, CDR1 is LGHNA and CDR2 YSLEER.

A word on this clonotype: A much more abundant neighbour one base away suggests this may be a read error. This sequence joins TRBV12-3 or TRBV12-4 and TRBJ2-2; TRBD1 matches 8 bases. This CDR3 has 15 residues. With V trimmed by 4 bases and J by 5 bases, 6 bases remained unmatched. CDR3 nucleotides: TGTGCCAGCAGTTCTTCAGACAGGGGAACCGGGGAGCTGTTTTTT. This translates into CASSSSDRGTGELFF.

Judged by abundance, this clonotype is medium-sized (0.01 to 0.1%). The chain recombines TRBV27 with TRBJ2-7; either TRBD1 or TRBD2 may supply D (5 bases each). Germline V gives CDR1 MNHEY, CDR2 SMNVEV (reference sequence). Trimming removed 6 bases from V and 5 bases from J, with 14 bases in between. CDR3 size: 13 residues. CDR3 sequence reads: CASRLNGGNEQYF. The CDR3 nucleotides are TGTGCCAGCAGATTAAATGGGGGAAACGAGCAGTACTTC.

Within the sample, this clonotype is medium-sized (0.01 to 0.1%). V and J are TRBV2 and TRBJ2-3; the D is unclear. Germline values: CDR1 SNHLY, CDR2 FYNNEI. The CDR3 is 12 residues long. V gave up 5 bases and J gave up 12 bases, with 15 bases separating them. The CDR3 here is CASSPDTDVQYF. CDR3 nucleotides: TGTGCCAGCAGTCCAGACACAGATGTCCAGTATTTT.

This clonotype was seen a few times. The chain joins TRBV20-1 to TRBJ1-5, with a tentative D call TRBD1 (5 bases). The germline V and J ends were trimmed by 4 bases and 0 bases, with 13 bases remaining between them. This CDR3 spans 15 amino acids. CDR1 and CDR2 from the germline V gene are DFQATT and SNEGSKA (reference sequence). CDR3 amino acids: CSATPGGSSNQPQHF. The CDR3 DNA sequence: TGCAGTGCTACCCCCGGGGGGAGTAGCAATCAGCCCCAGCATTTT.

Sample share makes this clonotype medium-sized. The V and J genes are TRBV7-2 and TRBJ1-3; 10 bases agree with TRBD1. Germline-derived CDR1 and CDR2 are SGHTA and FQGNSA. CDR3 length: 20 residues. V lost 5 bases to trimming and J lost 7 bases; unmatched junction nucleotides: 23. Written as DNA, the CDR3 is TGTGCCAGCAGCGCCGACAGGGGGCACATCCTTAAATACCTTGGGAACACCATATATTTT. Its translation is CASSADRGHILKYLGNTIYF. The whole variable domain, remainder taken from reference TRBV7-2 and TRBJ1-3, is GAGVSQSPSNKVTEKGKDVELRCDPISGHTALYWYRQSLGQGLEFLIYFQGNSAPDKSGLPSDRFSAERTGGSVSTLTIQRTQQEDSAVYLCASSADRGHILKYLGNTIYFGEGSWLTVV.

A few counts support this clonotype. The V and J genes are TRBV6-2 or TRBV6-3 and TRBJ2-1; TRBD2 matches at 15 bases. The germline V gene encodes CDR1 MNHEY and CDR2 SVGEGT. The V and J ends lost 8 bases and 6 bases, in that order; junction bases with no gene match: 5. CDR3 length: 15 residues. The CDR3 sequence: CASWTSGGVRNEQFF. In DNA, the CDR3 is TGTGCCAGCTGGACTAGCGGGGGGGTACGCAATGAGCAGTTCTTC.

This chain joins TRBV27 and TRBJ2-2; 9 bases are a match to TRBD1. This CDR3 has 14 amino acids. V trimming: 8 bases; J trimming: 4 bases; junction bases outside the gene matches: 5. CDR1 and CDR2 from the germline V gene are MNHEY and SMNVEV (reference sequence). The CDR3 here is CASGTGSGTGELFF. For the CDR3, the DNA is TGTGCCAGCGGGACAGGGTCGGGCACCGGGGAGCTGTTTTTT.

The chain couples TRBV27 to TRBJ1-6; D is possibly TRBD1 (6 bases). The V and J ends lost 5 bases and 10 bases respectively, with 15 bases between them. This CDR3 contains 14 residues. Germline CDR1 and CDR2: MNHEY and SMNVEV (reference sequence). This chain's CDR3 is CASSTGPEGSPLHF. The CDR3 bases are TGTGCCAGCAGTACAGGGCCGGAGGGATCACCCCTCCACTTT.

The chain recombines TRBV28 with TRBJ1-1; 12 bases are a match to TRBD1. The CDR3 covers 17 residues. Unmatched junction bases numbered 9, after V lost 3 bases and J lost 4 bases. CDR1 MDHEN and CDR2 SYDVKM come from the germline V gene. DNA of the CDR3: TGTGCCAGCAGTTTCCCCGGGACAGGGGGCGTGGGCACTGAAGCTTTCTTT. Translating gives CASSFPGTGGVGTEAFF.

This clonotype qualifies as medium-sized (0.01 to 0.1%). This chain uses TRBV18 with TRBJ2-1; D may be TRBD2 (6 bases). The V end was cut by 3 bases, the J end by 0 bases, with 12 bases between. Germline assignment: CDR1 KGHSH and CDR2 LQKENI. CDR3 length: 16 residues. CDR3 amino acids: CASSPVGGSSYNEQFF. CDR3 sequence (DNA): TGTGCCAGCTCACCCGTCGGGGGAAGCTCCTACAATGAGCAGTTCTTC.

The V gene is TRBV4-3, the J gene TRBJ1-2, with no clear D. The ends were cut back, 4 bases at V and 3 bases at J, with 15 bases in the middle. This CDR3 comprises 15 residues. Germline CDR1 is LGHNA and CDR2 is YSLEER. Here the CDR3 DNA reads TGCGCCAGCAGCCCTGAAGGGCTGGCAGACTATGGCTACACCTTC. This codes for CASSPEGLADYGYTF.

This clonotype was found a few times. This chain links TRBV7-9 with TRBJ1-2; no reliable D call. CDR1 and CDR2 (germline): SEHNR, FQNEAQ (reference sequence). V shed 1 base and J shed 8 bases, with 5 bases lying between them. This CDR3 has 11 residues. Written as DNA, the CDR3 is TGTGCCAGCAGCTTAGAGGCCGGCTACACCTTC. Its translation: CASSLEAGYTF. Looking up the rest from reference TRBV7-9 and TRBJ1-2 gives the full variable domain: DTGVSQNPRHKITKRGQNVTFRCDPISEHNRLYWYRQTLGQGPEFLTYFQNEAQLEKSRLLSDRFSAERPKGSFSTLEIQRTEQGDSAMYLCASSLEAGYTFGSGTRLTVV.

By sample fraction, this clonotype is large (0.1 to 1%). V and J are TRBV29-1 and TRBJ2-5, with 7 positions matching TRBD1. This CDR3 spans 13 amino acids. Trimming took 8 bases from V and 2 from J; bases not matched to a gene: 8. In germline, CDR1 is SQVTM, CDR2 ANQGSEA. CDR3 sequence (DNA): TGCAGCTCCCGAGGGACAGCTCAAGAGACCCAGTACTTC. This encodes CSSRGTAQETQYF.

V gene TRBV25-1 combines with J gene TRBJ2-2; D gene uncertain. CDR1 and CDR2 from the germline V gene are MGHDK and SYGVNS. The CDR3 sequence is 15 residues long. V was clipped by 2 bases and J by 3 bases, with 10 bases between them. The CDR3 nucleotides are TGTGCCAGCAGTGAAATAGCCAGCTACACCGGGGAGCTGTTTTTT. It specifies CASSEIASYTGELFF. Using reference TRBV25-1 and TRBJ2-2 for the parts outside the CDR3, the full variable domain is EADIYQTPRYLVIGTGKKITLECSQTMGHDKMYWYQQDPGMELHLIHYSYGVNSTEKGDLSSESTVSRIRTEHFPLTLESARPSHTSQYLCASSEIASYTGELFFGEGSRLTVL.

This clonotype was seen at least ten times. V gene TRBV7-2 combines with J gene TRBJ1-1; the D is unclear. The CDR3 is 12 residues long. V was clipped by 6 bases and J by 3 bases, with 8 bases between them. Germline CDR1 is SGHTA and CDR2 is FQGNSA. The CDR3: CASREGDTEAFF. The CDR3 DNA follows: TGTGCCAGCAGGGAAGGAGACACTGAAGCTTTCTTT. Filled out from reference TRBV7-2 and TRBJ1-1, the complete variable domain reads GAGVSQSPSNKVTEKGKDVELRCDPISGHTALYWYRQSLGQGLEFLIYFQGNSAPDKSGLPSDRFSAERTGGSVSTLTIQRTQQEDSAVYLCASREGDTEAFFGQGTRLTVV.

By sample fraction, this clonotype is medium-sized (0.01 to 0.1%). This sequence joins TRBV28 and TRBJ1-6; 10 nucleotides match TRBD1. Per germline, CDR1 MDHEN and CDR2 SYDVKM. Losses at the gene ends were 6 bases for V and 4 bases for J; bases not matched to a gene: 6. CDR3 size: 16 residues. As DNA, the CDR3 is TGTGCCAGCAGGACAGGGGGCGTGGGATATAATTCACCCCTCCACTTT. This gives the protein CASRTGGVGYNSPLHF.

This clonotype is classed as medium-sized. The genes are TRBV12-3 or TRBV12-4 and TRBJ2-3; maybe TRBD2 (6 bases). The CDR3 has 14 residues. V was clipped by 3 bases and J by 2 bases, with 9 bases between them. The CDR3 DNA reads TGTGCCAGCAGTTTGCGGGACCCCACAGATACGCAGTATTTT. Translation: CASSLRDPTDTQYF.

This clonotype qualifies as medium-sized. The chain carries TRBV29-1 and TRBJ2-5; 7 bases match TRBD1. There are 12 residues in the CDR3. CDR1 is SQVTM and CDR2 is ANQGSEA in the germline V gene. V shed 6 bases, J shed 2 bases, and the junction held 3 bases outside the gene matches. In DNA form, the CDR3 reads TGCAGCGTAAGGACAGGTCAAGAGACCCAGTACTTC. It translates to CSVRTGQETQYF.

This clonotype rates as medium-sized. The chain is built from TRBV9 and TRBJ2-1; D ambiguous. V was pared by 0 bases and J by 0 bases, with 4 bases between. Germline V lookup: CDR1 SGDLS, CDR2 YYNGEE. This CDR3 has 14 amino acids. The CDR3 sequence is CASSVADSYNEQFF. The CDR3 nucleotides read TGTGCCAGCAGCGTAGCGGACTCCTACAATGAGCAGTTCTTC.

The chain recombines TRBV7-8 with TRBJ2-7, with TRBD2 as a possible D gene (5 bases). CDR3 length: 14 residues. Germline values: CDR1 SGHVS, CDR2 FQNEAQ. V lost 0 bases and J lost 3, with 9 bases in between. For the CDR3, the DNA is TGTGCCAGCAGCTTAGCCGGGGTCCACTACGAGCAGTACTTC. This encodes CASSLAGVHYEQYF.

This clonotype is classed as large (0.1 to 1%). The J gene is TRBJ1-4, the V gene TRBV6-6; the D is unclear. The CDR3 is 14 residues long. Trimming stripped 0 bases from V and 8 bases from J, with 10 bases between. The germline CDR1 and CDR2 sequences are MNHNY and SVGAGI (reference sequence). The CDR3 is CASSYSSVGEKLFF. The DNA for the CDR3 is TGTGCCAGCAGTTACTCGAGTGTCGGGGAAAAACTGTTTTTT.

This clonotype is labeled medium-sized. The chain has TRBV5-4 and TRBJ2-5; TRBD2 matches 8 bases. Trimming cost V 1 base and J 5 bases; bases outside gene matches: 1. Germline V CDR1 and CDR2: SGHNT, YYREEE (reference sequence). The CDR3 has 13 amino acids. CDR3 bases: TGTGCCAGCAGCTTGTCGGGGGGGGAGACCCAGTACTTC. It yields the protein CASSLSGGETQYF.

By frequency in the sample, this clonotype is medium-sized. The rearrangement uses TRBV7-2 and TRBJ1-2, with D hard to call. Germline CDR1 and CDR2: SGHTA and FQGNSA. With 1 base removed from V and 4 bases from J, the gap between germline ends came to 7 bases. CDR3 length equals 13 residues. CDR3 sequence reads: CASSLGNSYGYTF. The CDR3, as DNA: TGTGCCAGCAGCTTAGGGAACAGCTATGGCTACACCTTC.

By proportion, this clonotype is medium-sized (0.01 to 0.1%). The rearrangement links TRBV4-3 to TRBJ2-1, with D uncertain. This CDR3 comprises 12 residues. The germline CDR1 and CDR2 sequences are LGHNA and YSLEER. V was cut by 0 bases and J by 10 bases, with 7 bases left in between. The chain's CDR3 is CASSQEGGEQFF. The CDR3 nucleotides are TGCGCCAGCAGCCAAGAGGGTGGCGAGCAGTTCTTC.

The sample holds many counts of this clonotype. The chain is built from TRBV5-1 and TRBJ1-1; D possibly corresponds to TRBD1 (6 bases). The CDR3 has 15 residues. Between the trimmed V and J ends, which lost 6 bases and 4 bases, there was a span of 19 bases. In germline, CDR1 is SGHRS, CDR2 YFSETQ. The CDR3 nucleotides are TGCGCCAGCACCCCGAGCAGGGGAGATGGCACTGAAGCTTTCTTT. It codes for CASTPSRGDGTEAFF.

CDR3 sequence reads: CASTTGTFASYEQYF. CDR3 in DNA: TGTGCCAGCACAACCGGGACATTCGCCTCCTACGAGCAGTACTTC. This chain connects TRBV28 to TRBJ2-7; D might be TRBD1 (6 bases). Trimming pared 7 bases from V and 0 bases from J, leaving 16 bases between. The CDR3 is 15 residues long. Looked up from germline, CDR1 is MDHEN and CDR2 is SYDVKM.

This clonotype was counted many times. The rearrangement links TRBV20-1 to TRBJ2-1; tentative D call: TRBD2 (6 bases). The CDR3 totals 14 residues. V was shortened by 5 bases and J by 0 bases, with 11 bases between the two germline ends. Per germline, CDR1 DFQATT and CDR2 SNEGSKA (reference sequence). The CDR3 sequence is CSAEGLSSYNEQFF. As DNA, the CDR3 is TGCAGTGCTGAGGGACTGAGCTCCTACAATGAGCAGTTCTTC.